This passage covers 32 T cell receptor beta chains from one sample sequenced in a study of response to subunit inactivated influenza vaccine. One entry per CDR3 protein results from TCRdb running MiXCR on the RT-PCR reads. The sample carries about 520,000 distinct CDR3 sequences, 25% recorded once. The sample was CD4+ T cells sorted from PBMCs, taken 5 to 6 days after vaccination. The receptors were sampled from a man between 45 and 60 years old who received an inactivated influenza vaccine.

In this sample, this clonotype turned up a few times. CDR3 DNA: TGTGCCAGCAGTCGGGACAGAAAATACACCGGGGAGCTGTTTTTT. Its translation is CASSRDRKYTGELFF. The rearrangement uses TRBV21-1 and TRBJ2-2; the table's D call, TRBD1, was not checked against the DNA. TRBV21-1 is listed as a pseudogene. CDR3 length: 15 residues.

The rearrangement joins TRBV5-1 to TRBJ2-1; D is unresolved. The CDR3 consists of 14 residues. The V gene lost 1 base and the J gene lost 4 bases, with 9 bases spanning the gap. The germline CDR1 and CDR2 sequences are SGHRS and YFSETQ. The CDR3 here is CASSLTLYYNEQFF. DNA for the CDR3: TGCGCCAGCAGCTTGACGCTATATTACAATGAGCAGTTCTTC.

This clonotype was found once. This rearrangement joins TRBV4-3 to TRBJ1-5; 10 nucleotides agree with TRBD1. Germline lookup yields CDR1 LGHNA and CDR2 YSLEER. The CDR3 length is 17 residues. V shed 0 bases, J shed 4 bases, and the junction held 6 bases outside the gene matches. The CDR3 sequence is CASSQEPVDRGNQPQHF. The CDR3, as DNA: TGCGCCAGCAGCCAAGAGCCGGTGGACAGGGGGAATCAGCCCCAGCATTTT.

V and J are TRBV4-3 and TRBJ1-3, with D possibly TRBD1 on 6 matching bases. The CDR3 has 16 amino acids. Trimming left V 1 base short and J 1 base short, with 11 bases between. Germline CDR1 and CDR2: LGHNA and YSLEER. CDR3 loop: CASSQGQGWSGNTIYF. In nucleotides, the CDR3 is TGCGCCAGCAGCCAAGGCCAGGGGTGGTCTGGAAACACCATATATTTT.

V and J are TRBV6-5 and TRBJ2-2, with 9 bases aligning to TRBD1. From germline, CDR1 is MNHEY and CDR2 SVGAGI. The CDR3 length is 15 residues. V shed 4 bases and J 7 bases; nucleotides not matched to a gene: 7. The CDR3, as DNA: TGTGCCAGCAGTTCAACAGGGGGCGCAGGCGGGGAGCTGTTTTTT. It translates to CASSSTGGAGGELFF.

This clonotype turned up a few times. This chain links TRBV7-9 with TRBJ1-4; 10 nucleotides match TRBD1. CDR3 length: 14 residues. J gave up 8 bases and V 5 bases, and 5 bases lay outside the gene matches. Germline CDR1 reads SEHNR; CDR2 reads FQNEAQ (reference sequence). Here the CDR3 DNA reads TGTGCCAGCAGCGCGGGGACAGGGGTCGAAAAACTGTTTTTT. Its translation: CASSAGTGVEKLFF.

This clonotype was counted only a few times. In DNA form, the CDR3 reads TGTGCCAGCAGCCCCCGGGGGGGGGGTTCGCTCTACGAGCAGTACTTC. It specifies CASSPRGGGSLYEQYF. The chain uses TRBV7-9 and TRBJ2-7; 8 bases match TRBD2. The V gene end was trimmed by 5 bases and the J gene end by 3 bases; junction bases not matched to a gene: 12. Germline CDR1 is SEHNR and CDR2 is FQNEAQ (reference sequence). The CDR3 has 16 residues. Supplemented by reference TRBV7-9 and TRBJ2-7, the full variable domain reads DTGVSQNPRHKITKRGQNVTFRCDPISEHNRLYWYRQTLGQGPEFLTYFQNEAQLEKSRLLSDRFSAERPKGSFSTLEIQRTEQGDSAMYLCASSPRGGGSLYEQYFGPGTRLTVT.

V usage is TRBV12-3 or TRBV12-4 and J usage is TRBJ2-7; D uncertain. V lost 1 base to trimming and J lost 5 bases, with 15 bases between them. CDR3 length: 15 amino acids. The CDR3: CASSLGYGVFNEQYF. CDR3 DNA: TGTGCCAGCAGTTTAGGGTACGGAGTTTTCAACGAGCAGTACTTC.

This clonotype was picked up many times. The rearrangement links TRBV12-3 or TRBV12-4 to TRBJ2-4, with D possibly being TRBD1 (5 bases). The V end was cut by 6 bases, the J end by 9 bases, with 15 bases between. The CDR3 totals 13 residues. CDR3 loop: CASSQTAQGIQYF. CDR3 coding DNA: TGTGCCAGCAGCCAGACAGCCCAGGGCATTCAGTACTTC.

The chain couples TRBV4-2 to TRBJ2-3; tentative D call: TRBD2 (6 bases). CDR1 and CDR2 (germline): LGHNA, YNFKEQ. This CDR3 region has 16 residues. V was trimmed by 4 bases and J by 10 bases, leaving 24 bases between them. The CDR3 spells CASSRRPEGSGGSQYF. The DNA of the CDR3 is TGTGCCAGCAGCCGTCGCCCGGAGGGGTCCGGTGGGTCGCAGTATTTT.

This clonotype was picked up many times. This sequence joins TRBV10-3 and TRBJ2-1; the match to TRBD1 covers 10 bases. Germline V gene sequence: CDR1 ENHRY, CDR2 SYGVKD. Trimming took 11 bases from V and 3 from J; bases not matched to a gene: 4. This CDR3 has 13 residues. CDR3 coding DNA: TGTGCCGCTCGGGACAGGGGCTACAATGAGCAGTTCTTC. Residues: CAARDRGYNEQFF.

This clonotype was counted a few times. The V and J genes are TRBV6-5 and TRBJ2-5; possibly TRBD2 for D (7 bases). The CDR3 is 14 residues long. Germline assignment: CDR1 MNHEY and CDR2 SVGAGI. Trimming took off 2 bases at V and 4 bases at J, with 11 bases between the two ends. The CDR3 DNA is TGTGCCAGCAGTTACAATAGGGGGGGAGAGACCCAGTACTTC. It is translated as CASSYNRGGETQYF.

This chain links TRBV7-2 with TRBJ2-7, with 7 nucleotides matching TRBD1. V was pared by 2 bases and J by 5 bases, with 6 bases of the junction left unmatched. Germline V lookup: CDR1 SGHTA, CDR2 FQGNSA. The CDR3 extends over 14 amino acids. The CDR3 DNA follows: TGTGCCAGCAGCTTACTTTACAGGGGCCACGAGCAGTACTTC. Residues: CASSLLYRGHEQYF.

This clonotype was seen ten or more times. The rearrangement uses TRBV10-3 and TRBJ2-1; 10 bases map to TRBD1. The CDR3 has 14 residues. From germline, CDR1 is ENHRY and CDR2 SYGVKD. V lost 4 bases, J lost 6 bases, and 3 bases stayed unmatched. The CDR3 DNA follows: TGTGCCATCAGTGCGGGGGACAGGGGCAATGAGCAGTTCTTC. Translating it yields CAISAGDRGNEQFF.

This clonotype showed up many times. The chain joins TRBV27 to TRBJ2-1; maybe TRBD1 (6 bases). The CDR3 sequence is 15 residues long. The V end was cut by 2 bases, the J end by 2 bases, with 10 bases between. Germline CDR1 and CDR2: MNHEY and SMNVEV (reference sequence). This CDR3 is CASSLEGEPYNEQFF. For the CDR3, the DNA is TGTGCCAGCAGTTTAGAGGGGGAGCCCTACAATGAGCAGTTCTTC.

In this sample, this clonotype turned up a few times. This sequence joins TRBV20-1 and TRBJ1-2, with D perhaps matching TRBD1 (5 bases). The length of the CDR3 is 12 residues. Germline values: CDR1 DFQATT, CDR2 SNEGSKA (reference sequence). V was shortened by 6 bases and J by 4 bases, with 12 bases between the two germline ends. The CDR3 loop is CSAHRRTYGYTF. DNA of the CDR3: TGCAGTGCCCACAGGAGAACCTATGGCTACACCTTC.

This clonotype has just a few counts. The rearrangement uses TRBV28 and TRBJ1-2; a possible D gene is TRBD1 (6 bases). The V and J ends lost 3 bases and 7 bases respectively, with 6 bases between them. Germline CDR1 and CDR2: MDHEN and SYDVKM. The CDR3 contains 11 residues. CDR3 DNA sequence: TGTGCCAGCAGTTTCAGGGGTGGCTACACCTTC. Its protein product is CASSFRGGYTF.

This clonotype was seen only a few times. The rearrangement joins TRBV19 to TRBJ1-5, with no clear D. CDR1 LNHDA and CDR2 SQIVND come from the germline V gene (reference sequence). CDR3 length equals 15 residues. Trimming shortened V by 5 bases and J by 2 bases, and 13 bases separated the two germline ends. For the CDR3, the DNA is TGTGCCAGTAGTTCCTCCGGTGGTGGCAATCAGCCCCAGCATTTT. Its translation: CASSSSGGGNQPQHF. Filled out from reference TRBV19 and TRBJ1-5, the complete variable domain reads DGGITQSPKYLFRKEGQNVTLSCEQNLNHDAMYWYRQDPGQGLRLIYYSQIVNDFQKGDIAEGYSVSREKKESFPLTVTSAQKNPTAFYLCASSSSGGGNQPQHFGDGTRLSIL.

This clonotype was seen a few times. This chain connects TRBV6-9 to TRBJ1-1; 9 bases are shared with TRBD1. CDR1 is MNHGY and CDR2 is SVAAGI in the germline V gene. J was trimmed by 0 bases and V by 7 bases; bases with no gene match: 9. This CDR3 contains 16 residues. CDR3 amino acids: CASTTGGSGMNTEAFF. CDR3 DNA sequence: TGTGCCAGCACCACAGGGGGCTCGGGAATGAACACTGAAGCTTTCTTT.

The V call is TRBV27, the J call TRBJ2-7, with TRBD1 identical over 10 bases. V trimming: 4 bases; J trimming: 6 bases; junction bases outside the gene matches: 9. The CDR3 contains 15 residues. Germline CDR1 MNHEY, CDR2 SMNVEV (reference sequence). The CDR3 here is CASSWGGQGITEQYF. The CDR3 DNA follows: TGTGCCAGCAGTTGGGGGGGACAGGGGATTACCGAGCAGTACTTC.

This clonotype occurred a few times. J is TRBJ1-2 and V is TRBV29-1; 7 bases fit TRBD1. CDR1 is SQVTM and CDR2 is ANQGSEA in the germline V gene. J was trimmed by 5 bases and V by 4 bases; bases with no gene match: 13. The CDR3 sequence is 15 residues long. CDR3 sequence: CSVVPQTGPLYGYTF. CDR3 sequence (DNA): TGCAGCGTTGTCCCGCAGACAGGGCCGCTATATGGCTACACCTTC.

V is TRBV12-3 or TRBV12-4 and J is TRBJ1-1, with TRBD1 matching over 8 bases. The CDR3 covers 14 residues. V lost 9 bases to trimming and J lost 6 bases; unmatched junction nucleotides: 12. The CDR3 DNA follows: TGTGCCAGTATAATCAGACAGGGGAGCTCTGAAGCTTTCTTT. This gives the protein CASIIRQGSSEAFF.

This chain uses TRBV28 with TRBJ2-6; weak D call: TRBD1 (6 bases). Per germline, CDR1 MDHEN and CDR2 SYDVKM. V lost 7 bases, J lost 0 bases, and 13 bases lay in between. CDR3 length: 16 amino acids. The CDR3 DNA follows: TGTGCCAGCAAACGCCCAGGGGCCTCTGGGGCCAACGTCCTGACTTTC. This sequence encodes CASKRPGASGANVLTF. The complete variable domain, with remaining parts taken from reference TRBV28 and TRBJ2-6, reads DVKVTQSSRYLVKRTGEKVFLECVQDMDHENMFWYRQDPGLGLRLIYFSYDVKMKEKGDIPEGYSVSREKKERFSLILESASTNQTSMYLCASKRPGASGANVLTFGAGSRLTVL.

This clonotype came up a few times. The chain couples TRBV29-1 to TRBJ2-7, with 9 bases lining up with TRBD2. There are 15 residues in the CDR3. Trimming took 5 bases from V and 4 from J; bases not matched to a gene: 12. Germline V CDR1 and CDR2: SQVTM, ANQGSEA. As DNA, the CDR3 is TGCAGCGTTACCCAGAGCGGGAGGTTCCTTTACGAGCAGTACTTC. Amino acids: CSVTQSGRFLYEQYF.

This chain connects TRBV2 to TRBJ2-7, with 7 bases identical to TRBD2. Looked up from germline, CDR1 is SNHLY and CDR2 is FYNNEI. Germline trimming cut 5 bases from V and 3 bases from J; bases unmatched to any gene: 7. The CDR3 extends over 14 amino acids. Here the CDR3 reads CASSRSSGGYEQYF. The CDR3 DNA sequence: TGTGCCAGCAGTCGTTCTAGCGGAGGCTACGAGCAGTACTTC.

The chain has TRBV7-2 and TRBJ1-2; 12 bases match TRBD1. The germline V gene encodes CDR1 SGHTA and CDR2 FQGNSA. Germline trimming cut 5 bases from V and 5 bases from J; bases unmatched to any gene: 9. The CDR3 is made up of 16 amino acids. CDR3: CASSTAGQGAGYGYTF. DNA for the CDR3: TGTGCCAGCAGCACGGCGGGACAGGGGGCTGGGTATGGCTACACCTTC.

This clonotype was counted only a few times. The chain has TRBV20-1 and TRBJ2-5; TRBD1 aligns across 9 bases. The J segment lost 2 bases and the V segment lost 5 bases, leaving 6 bases of the junction unmatched. This CDR3 has 14 residues. The germline V gene encodes CDR1 DFQATT and CDR2 SNEGSKA (reference sequence). The CDR3 protein is CSAADRGGQETQYF. CDR3 sequence (DNA): TGCAGTGCTGCAGACAGGGGGGGGCAAGAGACCCAGTACTTC.

This chain uses TRBV28 with TRBJ1-5; TRBD1 agrees at 8 bases. CDR3 length: 16 amino acids. The V gene end was trimmed by 6 bases and the J gene end by 2 bases; junction bases not matched to a gene: 9. Germline values: CDR1 MDHEN, CDR2 SYDVKM. CDR3 region: CASREQGGDRNQPQHF. CDR3 DNA: TGTGCCAGCAGGGAACAGGGGGGGGACCGCAATCAGCCCCAGCATTTT.

This rearrangement joins TRBV28 to TRBJ2-1, with D hard to call. Germline CDR1 MDHEN, CDR2 SYDVKM. V was trimmed by 8 bases and J by 3 bases, leaving 14 bases between them. The CDR3 length is 14 residues. CDR3 bases: TGTGCCAGCCAGACTCCCAGCCGCTACAATGAGCAGTTCTTC. Translation: CASQTPSRYNEQFF.

The rearrangement joins TRBV4-3 to TRBJ2-1; 8 bases match TRBD1. The germline V gene encodes CDR1 LGHNA and CDR2 YSLEER. With 1 base clipped from V and 6 bases from J, the junction kept 5 bases outside the gene matches. This CDR3 comprises 15 residues. CDR3 in amino acids: CASSQGVQGVNEQFF. For the CDR3, the DNA is TGCGCCAGCAGCCAAGGAGTACAGGGGGTCAATGAGCAGTTCTTC.

CDR3 sequence: CASSLAHSNTGELFF. Written as DNA, the CDR3 is TGTGCCAGCAGCTTGGCACATTCGAACACCGGGGAGCTGTTTTTT. V usage is TRBV7-8 and J usage is TRBJ2-2; no clear D gene. The CDR3 spans 15 residues. Looked up from germline, CDR1 is SGHVS and CDR2 is FQNEAQ. Trimming removed 3 bases at V and 0 bases at J, with 8 bases between.

The V call is TRBV6-4, the J call TRBJ2-3; D unclear. Germline V gene sequence: CDR1 MRHNA, CDR2 SNTAGT. The CDR3 sequence is 13 residues long. Trimming left V 4 bases short and J 1 base short, with 6 bases between. CDR3 in DNA: TGTGCCAGCAGTGCCTCCCGCACAGATACGCAGTATTTT. It encodes CASSASRTDTQYF.